Reported below is one T cell receptor beta chain. The antigen remains undetermined. Other DNA sequences in the sample encode the same CDR3. The data stem from a study of shared clonotypes between healthy human individuals. Notes on the study in general: The study found about 5% of naive CD4 clonotypes shared across a few donors. Among donors, the sharing of clonotypes was expected to be influenced by sequencing depth.

Per the germline V gene, CDR1 is SGDLS and CDR2 is YYNGEE. CDR3 length: 15 residues. Trimming left V 0 bases short and J 0 bases short, with 7 bases between. Positively selected for CCR7, the CD45RO-negative cells used as naive CD8 cells excluded terminally differentiated effector memory CD45RA+ cells. Sequencing was performed with immunoSEQ multiplex PCR; in TCRdb, only in-frame clones are kept and a portion is missing. The sample includes about 2 million clones, approximately 94% of them seen just once. This TCR derives from a man younger than 35 in good health. Sequenced input: naive CD8+ T cells sorted from blood. V gene TRBV9 combines with J gene TRBJ2-1; D possibly corresponds to TRBD2 (6 bases). Written as DNA, the CDR3 is TGTGCCAGCAGCGTAGCGGGGGTCTCCTACAATGAGCAGTTCTTC. Protein product: CASSVAGVSYNEQFF.